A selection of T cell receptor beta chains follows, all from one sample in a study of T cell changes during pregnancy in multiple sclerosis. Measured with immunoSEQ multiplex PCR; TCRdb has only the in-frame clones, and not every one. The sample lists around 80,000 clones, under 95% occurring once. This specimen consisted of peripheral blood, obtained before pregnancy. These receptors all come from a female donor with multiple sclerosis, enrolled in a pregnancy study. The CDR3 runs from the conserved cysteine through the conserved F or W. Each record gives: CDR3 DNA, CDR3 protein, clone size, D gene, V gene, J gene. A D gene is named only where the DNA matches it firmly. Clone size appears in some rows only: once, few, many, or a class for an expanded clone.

CDR3nt: TGCAGCGTTGTCCAACTAGAACCTACGCAGTATTTT
CDR3aa: CSVVQLEPTQYF
abundance: NA
d_gene: NA
v_gene: TRBV29-1
j_gene: TRBJ2-3

CDR3nt: TGTGCCAGCAGTTACGGCAGGGGCCGCAATGAGCAGTTCTTC
CDR3aa: CASSYGRGRNEQFF
abundance: NA
d_gene: NA
v_gene: TRBV6-6
j_gene: TRBJ2-1

CDR3nt: TGTGCCAGCAGCTTGGGGGCGGCAAATGAGCAGTTCTTC
CDR3aa: CASSLGAANEQFF
abundance: NA
d_gene: NA
v_gene: TRBV11-3
j_gene: TRBJ2-1

CDR3nt: TGCAGCGGTAGGGACAACAGTCGGACCGGGGAGCTGTTTTTT
CDR3aa: CSGRDNSRTGELFF
abundance: NA
d_gene: NA
v_gene: TRBV29-1
j_gene: TRBJ2-2

CDR3nt: TGTGCCACCAGCAGTTTCAGCTACAATGAGCAGTTCTTC
CDR3aa: CATSSFSYNEQFF
abundance: NA
d_gene: NA
v_gene: TRBV15
j_gene: TRBJ2-1

CDR3nt: TGTGCCAGCAGTTTTGCGGGACCCCTAGAAGAGCAGTACTTC
CDR3aa: CASSFAGPLEEQYF
abundance: NA
d_gene: NA
v_gene: TRBV28
j_gene: TRBJ2-7

CDR3nt: TGTGCCAGCAGCCACCGACTAGCGGGAGGAGTGGAGACCCAGTACTTC
CDR3aa: CASSHRLAGGVETQYF
abundance: many
d_gene: TRBD2
v_gene: TRBV7-6
j_gene: TRBJ2-5

CDR3nt: TGTGCCAGCAGCGTAGGTCAGGGCCTCTCTGGAAACACCATATATTTT
CDR3aa: CASSVGQGLSGNTIYF
abundance: NA
d_gene: NA
v_gene: TRBV9
j_gene: TRBJ1-3

CDR3nt: TGTGCCAGCAGCTCGACAGGGGGCAACTATGGCTACACCTTC
CDR3aa: CASSSTGGNYGYTF
abundance: NA
d_gene: TRBD1
v_gene: TRBV6-1
j_gene: TRBJ1-2

CDR3nt: TGCGCCAGCAGTGCAGGCAATCAGCCCCAGCATTTT
CDR3aa: CASSAGNQPQHF
abundance: NA
d_gene: NA
v_gene: TRBV10-2
j_gene: TRBJ1-5

CDR3nt: TGTGCCAGCAGACCCAATGACAGGGCTCCCTACGAGCAGTACTTC
CDR3aa: CASRPNDRAPYEQYF
abundance: NA
d_gene: TRBD1
v_gene: TRBV27
j_gene: TRBJ2-7

CDR3nt: TGCGCCAGCAGCCAAAAAGGGGGAGACACTGAAGCTTTCTTT
CDR3aa: CASSQKGGDTEAFF
abundance: NA
d_gene: NA
v_gene: TRBV4-3
j_gene: TRBJ1-1

CDR3nt: TGTGCCAGCAGCTCCACAAGTAGCGGGAGGGTTTATGAGCAGTTCTTC
CDR3aa: CASSSTSSGRVYEQFF
abundance: NA
d_gene: TRBD2
v_gene: TRBV7-8
j_gene: TRBJ2-1

CDR3nt: TGTGCCTCCACAGACCCGAACACCGGGGAGCTGTTTTTT
CDR3aa: CASTDPNTGELFF
abundance: NA
d_gene: NA
v_gene: TRBV19
j_gene: TRBJ2-2

CDR3nt: TGCGCCAGCAGCTCTTTAGGGGGACCTTTCTCAGGAAACACCATATATTTT
CDR3aa: CASSSLGGPFSGNTIYF
abundance: NA
d_gene: NA
v_gene: TRBV5-1
j_gene: TRBJ1-3

CDR3nt: TGCAGTGCTAGTCGCAATGAGCAGTTCTTC
CDR3aa: CSASRNEQFF
abundance: NA
d_gene: NA
v_gene: TRBV20-1
j_gene: TRBJ2-1

CDR3nt: TGTGCCATCAGTGAGGGCCAGGGATCCTACAATGAGCAGTTCTTC
CDR3aa: CAISEGQGSYNEQFF
abundance: once
d_gene: NA
v_gene: TRBV10-3
j_gene: TRBJ2-1

CDR3nt: TGTGCCAGCTCACCCAGGAGGGGGGGCTACGAGCAGTACTTC
CDR3aa: CASSPRRGGYEQYF
abundance: NA
d_gene: NA
v_gene: TRBV18
j_gene: TRBJ2-7

CDR3nt: TGTGCCAGCAGCCGGACAGGGGTTGGCTACACCTTC
CDR3aa: CASSRTGVGYTF
abundance: NA
d_gene: TRBD1
v_gene: TRBV6-5
j_gene: TRBJ1-2

CDR3nt: TGTGCCAGCAGGGATTTCGGGACTTACGCCTACGAGCAGTACTTC
CDR3aa: CASRDFGTYAYEQYF
abundance: NA
d_gene: NA
v_gene: TRBV28
j_gene: TRBJ2-7

CDR3nt: TGTGCCAGCAGCTTGTTAGCCCCAAGCACCATATATTTT
CDR3aa: CASSLLAPSTIYF
abundance: NA
d_gene: NA
v_gene: TRBV5-6
j_gene: TRBJ1-3

CDR3nt: TGCGCCAGCAGCGGCGGGACTAGCGGGACGTCCTACGAGCAGTACTTC
CDR3aa: CASSGGTSGTSYEQYF
abundance: NA
d_gene: TRBD2
v_gene: TRBV5-1
j_gene: TRBJ2-7

CDR3nt: TGTGCCAGTAGTCCAGGATCAGGGGGCATCAATGAAAAACTGTTTTTT
CDR3aa: CASSPGSGGINEKLFF
abundance: NA
d_gene: TRBD1
v_gene: TRBV19
j_gene: TRBJ1-4

CDR3nt: TGCAGTGCCAGCCGGGACAGGGAACAGTACTTC
CDR3aa: CSASRDREQYF
abundance: NA
d_gene: TRBD1
v_gene: TRBV20-1
j_gene: TRBJ2-4

CDR3nt: TGTGCCAGCAGCAAGGGTAGCGGGGTTTACAATGAGCAGTTCTTC
CDR3aa: CASSKGSGVYNEQFF
abundance: NA
d_gene: NA
v_gene: TRBV21-1
j_gene: TRBJ2-1

CDR3nt: TGTGCCAGCAGAGAAGCGGGAGCACACACGGAGCAGTACTTC
CDR3aa: CASREAGAHTEQYF
abundance: once
d_gene: TRBD2
v_gene: TRBV6-5
j_gene: TRBJ2-7

CDR3nt: TGTGCCTGGACCCAAGCCTTAGGACTAGCGGGATCGGAGACCCAGTACTTC
CDR3aa: CAWTQALGLAGSETQYF
abundance: NA
d_gene: TRBD2
v_gene: TRBV30
j_gene: TRBJ2-5

CDR3nt: TGTGCCAGCAGTTTAGGGACTAGCGGGACCTACGAGCAGTACTTC
CDR3aa: CASSLGTSGTYEQYF
abundance: NA
d_gene: TRBD2
v_gene: TRBV28
j_gene: TRBJ2-7